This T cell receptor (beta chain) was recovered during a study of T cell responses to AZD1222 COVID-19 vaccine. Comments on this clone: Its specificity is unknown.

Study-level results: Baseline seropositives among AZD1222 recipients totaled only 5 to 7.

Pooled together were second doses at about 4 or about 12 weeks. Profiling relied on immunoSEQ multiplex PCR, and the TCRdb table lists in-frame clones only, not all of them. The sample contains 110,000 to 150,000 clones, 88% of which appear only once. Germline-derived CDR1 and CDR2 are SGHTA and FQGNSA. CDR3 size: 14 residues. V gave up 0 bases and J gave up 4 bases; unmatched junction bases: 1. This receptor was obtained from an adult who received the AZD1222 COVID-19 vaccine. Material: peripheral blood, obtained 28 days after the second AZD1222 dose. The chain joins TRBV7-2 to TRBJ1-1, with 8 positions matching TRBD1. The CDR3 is CASSLAQGGTEAFF. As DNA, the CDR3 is TGTGCCAGCAGCTTAGCACAGGGGGGCACTGAAGCTTTCTTT.